The TCR beta chain under discussion was sequenced for a study of T cell repertoires in cytomegalovirus infection. Findings and limits, study-wide: The ex vivo response was dominated by HLA-C-restricted CMV-specific TCR beta clonotypes.

The CDR3 extends over 15 amino acids. Germline V gene sequence: CDR1 SGHTA, CDR2 FQGNSA. Trimming took off 1 base at V and 4 bases at J, with 13 bases between the two ends. In TCRdb, the reads were re-called with MiXCR into one record per CDR3 protein. The data contain roughly 230,000 distinct CDR3 sequences, roughly 20% of them singletons. In its sample, this clonotype is medium-sized (0.01 to 0.1%). Antigen unknown. This TCR came from a human donor in good health (CMV status not recorded). Some clones in this sample may be carry-over from other donors' samples. The J gene is TRBJ2-5, the V gene TRBV7-2, with D perhaps TRBD1 (6 bases). Source material: CD8+ T cells from PBMCs. The CDR3 bases are TGTGCCAGCAGCTTAGGAGGGGCAGGGGCAGAGACCCAGTACTTC. It translates to CASSLGGAGAETQYF.